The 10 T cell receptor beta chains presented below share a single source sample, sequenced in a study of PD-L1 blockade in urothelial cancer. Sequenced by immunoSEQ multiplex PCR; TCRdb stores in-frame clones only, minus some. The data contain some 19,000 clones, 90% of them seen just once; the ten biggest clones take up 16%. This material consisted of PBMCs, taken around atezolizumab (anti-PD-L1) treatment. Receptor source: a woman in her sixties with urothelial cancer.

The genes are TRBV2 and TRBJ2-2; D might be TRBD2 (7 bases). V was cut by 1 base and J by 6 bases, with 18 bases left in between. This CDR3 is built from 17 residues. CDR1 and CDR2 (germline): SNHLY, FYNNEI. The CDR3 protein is CASSEGPGGGASGELFF. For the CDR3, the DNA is TGTGCCAGCAGTGAAGGCCCCGGCGGGGGCGCTTCCGGGGAGCTGTTTTTT.

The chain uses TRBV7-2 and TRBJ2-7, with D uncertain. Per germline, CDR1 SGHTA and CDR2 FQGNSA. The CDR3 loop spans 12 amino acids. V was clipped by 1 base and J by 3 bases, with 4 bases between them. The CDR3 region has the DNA TGTGCCAGCAGCTTAGATCACTACGAGCAGTACTTC. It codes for CASSLDHYEQYF.

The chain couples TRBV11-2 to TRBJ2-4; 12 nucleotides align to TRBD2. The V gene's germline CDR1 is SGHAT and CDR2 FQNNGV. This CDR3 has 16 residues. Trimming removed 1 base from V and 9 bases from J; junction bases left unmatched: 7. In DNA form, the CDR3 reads TGTGCCAGCAGCTTAGGTCTAGCGGGAGGGCCTTTCATTCAGTACTTC. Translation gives CASSLGLAGGPFIQYF.

CDR3 sequence: CSVRDRPRYSYEQYF. The CDR3 DNA follows: TGCAGCGTTCGGGACAGGCCCAGATACTCCTACGAGCAGTACTTC. The V and J genes are TRBV29-1 and TRBJ2-7, with TRBD1 matching 8 bases. CDR3 length: 15 residues. The junction had 9 bases not matched to a gene; V was cut back by 5 bases and J by 0 bases. In germline, CDR1 is SQVTM, CDR2 ANQGSEA.

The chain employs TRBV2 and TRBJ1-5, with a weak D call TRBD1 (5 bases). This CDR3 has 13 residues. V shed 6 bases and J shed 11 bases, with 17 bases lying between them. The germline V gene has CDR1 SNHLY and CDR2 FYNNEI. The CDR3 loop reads CASSLGARYSQHF. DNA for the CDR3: TGTGCCAGCAGCCTTGGGGCCCGGTATTCCCAGCATTTT.

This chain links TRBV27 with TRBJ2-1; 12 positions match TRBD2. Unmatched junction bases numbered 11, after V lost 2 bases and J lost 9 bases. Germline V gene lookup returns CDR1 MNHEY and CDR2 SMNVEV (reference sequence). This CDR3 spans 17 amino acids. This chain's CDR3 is CASSLAGLAGKVGEQFF. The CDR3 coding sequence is TGTGCCAGCAGTTTAGCCGGACTAGCGGGAAAGGTCGGTGAGCAGTTCTTC.

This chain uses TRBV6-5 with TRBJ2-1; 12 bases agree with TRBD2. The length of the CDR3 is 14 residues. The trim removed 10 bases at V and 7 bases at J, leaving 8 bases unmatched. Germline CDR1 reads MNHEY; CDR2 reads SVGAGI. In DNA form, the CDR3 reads TGTGCCACCAGCTGGACTAGCGGGACGAATGAGCAGTTCTTC. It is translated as CATSWTSGTNEQFF.

The CDR3: CASGLSGADTQYF. For the CDR3, the DNA is TGTGCTAGTGGTTTGTCGGGGGCAGATACGCAGTATTTT. V and J are TRBV12-5 and TRBJ2-3; possibly TRBD2 for D (6 bases). Germline assignment: CDR1 LGHNT and CDR2 FRNRAP. Trimming left V 2 bases short and J 4 bases short, with 7 bases between. This CDR3 contains 13 residues.

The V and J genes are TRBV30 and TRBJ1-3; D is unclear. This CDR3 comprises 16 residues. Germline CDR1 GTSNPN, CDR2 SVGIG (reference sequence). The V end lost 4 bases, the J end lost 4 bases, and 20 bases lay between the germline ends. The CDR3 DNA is TGTGCCTGGATCGCCGAAGGACTTCCACCGGGAAACACCATATATTTT. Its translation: CAWIAEGLPPGNTIYF.

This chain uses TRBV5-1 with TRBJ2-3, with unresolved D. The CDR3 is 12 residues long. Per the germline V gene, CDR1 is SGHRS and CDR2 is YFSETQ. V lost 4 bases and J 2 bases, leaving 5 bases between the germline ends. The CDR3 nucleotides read TGCGCCAGCAGCCAGAACACAGATACGCAGTATTTT. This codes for CASSQNTDTQYF.